The present TCR beta chain was sequenced within a study of T cell responses to AZD1222 COVID-19 vaccine. Findings and caveats of the study: As reported, nearly half of all spike-specific TCRs target variant regions that are unmutated. Donors in the cohort were predominantly white British and more often female, and clonal diversity was possibly underestimated. Sampling that yielded the repertoires occurred only after the peak T cell response.

Second doses at about 4 or about 12 weeks were pooled. TCRdb's table, derived via immunoSEQ multiplex PCR, lists solely in-frame clones and lacks some. The repertoire holds 90,000 to 120,000 clones, with approximately 92% as singletons. About this clone itself: Its antigen is unidentified.

Trimming at V came to 7 bases and at J to 1 base, leaving 12 bases not matched to a gene. Germline CDR1 is MDHEN and CDR2 is SYDVKM. The length of the CDR3 is 17 residues. The starting material was peripheral blood, obtained 28 days after the second AZD1222 dose. This TCR was sampled from an adult who received the AZD1222 COVID-19 vaccine. The rearrangement links TRBV28 to TRBJ2-7, with 11 nucleotides matching TRBD2. This CDR3 reads CASTPAPGTSGSYEQYF. In DNA, the CDR3 is TGTGCCAGCACTCCCGCCCCGGGGACTAGCGGATCCTACGAGCAGTACTTC.